This TCR beta chain was observed in a study of response to subunit inactivated influenza vaccine. Study results and limitations: Every seasonal influenza vaccination brings in few new T cells, the authors suggested.

V was pared by 1 base and J by 0 bases, with 9 bases of the junction left unmatched. This CDR3 contains 18 residues. Germline lookup yields CDR1 DFQATT and CDR2 SNEGSKA (reference sequence). The sample holds a few counts of this clonotype. What it binds is unknown. MiXCR, applied by TCRdb to the RT-PCR reads, yields one record per CDR3 protein. The table shows around 150,000 distinct CDR3 sequences, with under 13% occurring only once. This material consisted of non-naive T cells sorted from PBMCs, taken roughly 48 days after vaccination. This clonotype originated in a man aged 50-60 years who received an inactivated influenza vaccine. V usage is TRBV20-1 and J usage is TRBJ2-5; TRBD2 matches at 12 bases. CDR3 residues: CSARARTSGVVYQETQYF. For the CDR3, the DNA is TGCAGTGCTAGAGCGCGGACTAGCGGGGTAGTCTACCAAGAGACCCAGTACTTC.